Listed here are 10 T cell receptor beta chains from one sample, sequenced in a study of blood T cell repertoires in COVID-19. TCRdb's copy holds only in-frame clones and misses some; the assay was immunoSEQ multiplex PCR. The sample has 15,000 to 20,000 clones; about 89% are singletons. The sequencing input was peripheral blood. The receptors originated from a woman older than 75 with COVID-19, enrolled during active disease.

The chain employs TRBV28 and TRBJ1-3, with 8 nucleotides matching TRBD1. The V segment lost 2 bases and the J segment 2 bases; nucleotides outside the gene matches: 5. The CDR3 covers 16 residues. Germline lookup yields CDR1 MDHEN and CDR2 SYDVKM. In nucleotides, the CDR3 is TGTGCCAGCAGTTTACCGGGACAGGTCCCTGGAAACACCATATATTTT. Amino acids: CASSLPGQVPGNTIYF.

The chain couples TRBV2 to TRBJ1-5, with D possibly matching TRBD1 (5 bases). CDR3 size: 14 residues. The germline V gene has CDR1 SNHLY and CDR2 FYNNEI. The V and J ends lost 2 bases and 2 bases respectively, with 7 bases between them. DNA of the CDR3: TGTGCCAGCAGTGAACAAGGGGGCAATCAGCCCCAGCATTTT. Translated, it gives CASSEQGGNQPQHF.

The chain combines TRBV5-4 with TRBJ1-5; tentative D call: TRBD1 (6 bases). Germline V CDR1 and CDR2: SGHNT, YYREEE (reference sequence). Trimming stripped 0 bases from V and 2 bases from J, with 9 bases between. The CDR3 is made up of 15 amino acids. CDR3 in DNA: TGTGCCAGCAGCTTGGCGGGACACGGCAATCAGCCCCAGCATTTT. Protein product: CASSLAGHGNQPQHF.

The chain uses TRBV11-2 and TRBJ1-3; unclear D gene. CDR1 is SGHAT, CDR2 FQNNGV, per germline. The CDR3 has 13 residues. The V end was cut by 9 bases, the J end by 0 bases, with 9 bases between. The CDR3 DNA reads as TGTGCCAGTTCCTTGTACTCTGGAAACACCATATATTTT. The encoded protein is CASSLYSGNTIYF.

The rearrangement uses TRBV14 and TRBJ1-1, with unresolved D. CDR3 length: 13 amino acids. V dropped 4 bases and J dropped 1 base, with 7 bases sitting between them. Germline V lookup: CDR1 SGHDN, CDR2 FVKESK. The CDR3 coding sequence is TGTGCCAGCAGCCTGGCCAAGAACACTGAAGCTTTCTTT. Translation gives CASSLAKNTEAFF.

This clone was seen once. Germline is not matched at one junction end, which may reflect a read error. The chain employs TRBV18 and TRBJ2-7, with 7 nucleotides matching TRBD2. Germline loops: CDR1 KGHSH, CDR2 LQKENI. The CDR3 contains 15 residues. CDR3 coding DNA: TGTGCCAGCTCTCCACCATTGGGAGGGGATGCCGAGCAGTACTTC. As protein: CASSPPLGGDAEQYF.

The chain joins TRBV29-1 to TRBJ2-7; tentative D call: TRBD2 (5 bases). Looked up from germline, CDR1 is SQVTM and CDR2 is ANQGSEA. V lost 4 bases and J lost 3, with 13 bases in between. This CDR3 contains 13 residues. CDR3 in DNA: TGCAGCGTTGTGGGAGTAAGAGTCTACGAGCAGTACTTC. This translates into CSVVGVRVYEQYF.

In DNA, the CDR3 is TGTGCCAGCAGCTCCTCAATGGACATAACATCACCCCTCCACTTT. Amino acid sequence: CASSSSMDITSPLHF. V gene TRBV11-1 combines with J gene TRBJ1-6, with TRBD1 as a possible D gene (5 bases). Germline V lookup: CDR1 SGHAT, CDR2 FQDESV (reference sequence). This CDR3 has 15 residues. The V end lost 4 bases, the J end lost 10 bases, and 17 bases lay between the germline ends.

This rearrangement joins TRBV2 to TRBJ2-1, with a possible D match to TRBD2 (5 bases). Looked up from germline, CDR1 is SNHLY and CDR2 is FYNNEI. The CDR3 has 12 amino acids. V gave up 6 bases and J gave up 7 bases, with 10 bases separating them. The DNA for the CDR3 is TGTGCCAGCAGGCCCGGAGGAAATGAGCAGTTCTTC. Protein sequence: CASRPGGNEQFF.

The DNA of the CDR3 is TGTGCCAGCAGTCCTAGCCTAGATAGCAATCAGCCCCAGCATTTT. Translating it yields CASSPSLDSNQPQHF. This chain connects TRBV27 to TRBJ1-5; D is unresolved. Germline CDR1 is MNHEY and CDR2 is SMNVEV (reference sequence). The CDR3 is 15 amino acids. The V and J ends lost 5 bases and 0 bases respectively, with 11 bases between them.